This T cell receptor beta chain was captured by sequencing in a study of tumor-infiltrating lymphocytes in primary liver carcinoma. Study-level points and caveats: Tumor samples exhibited a significantly greater top-250-clone fraction than blood samples (p = 0.039). Researchers report that only about 8-25% of top clones turned up in all five tumor regions.

From germline, CDR1 is SGHKS and CDR2 YYEKEE (reference sequence). This CDR3 has 15 amino acids. V was cut by 4 bases and J by 7 bases, with 20 bases left in between. For each extraction, RNA and DNA were obtained together from around 20-30 mg of unsorted bulk tissue. Tumor samples were assessed, and every one had over 90% viable tumor cells. Using a constant-region primer together with ProtoScript II reverse transcriptase, TCR beta cDNA was made from roughly 500 ng of total RNA. Nested multiplex PCR, run for three rounds with slightly modified ARM-PCR, yielded TCR beta libraries. A C-beta reverse primer was combined with TRBV1-TRBV30 forward primers in the first two PCR rounds, and each round had approximately 10 cycles. TCRdb re-derived calls from the multiplex PCR reads in MiXCR, one entry per CDR3 protein. The sample records some 110,000 distinct CDR3 sequences, approximately 80% being singletons.

About this clonotype: Its antigen is unknown. The CDR3 does not close with the conserved phenylalanine or tryptophan, likely indicating a read error.

Source material: liver tumor tissue from sampling region 3. Sample subset: tumor region T3, left-lateral pole. The chain couples TRBV5-5 to TRBJ1-2, with D possibly matching TRBD1 (6 bases). The origin of this receptor is a man between 35 and 55 years old with primary liver carcinoma and hepatitis B virus infection. The CDR3 region is CASSIDGGQYGGYTI. CDR3 nucleotides: TGTGCCAGCAGCATTGATGGCGGACAGTACGGTGGCTACACCATA.